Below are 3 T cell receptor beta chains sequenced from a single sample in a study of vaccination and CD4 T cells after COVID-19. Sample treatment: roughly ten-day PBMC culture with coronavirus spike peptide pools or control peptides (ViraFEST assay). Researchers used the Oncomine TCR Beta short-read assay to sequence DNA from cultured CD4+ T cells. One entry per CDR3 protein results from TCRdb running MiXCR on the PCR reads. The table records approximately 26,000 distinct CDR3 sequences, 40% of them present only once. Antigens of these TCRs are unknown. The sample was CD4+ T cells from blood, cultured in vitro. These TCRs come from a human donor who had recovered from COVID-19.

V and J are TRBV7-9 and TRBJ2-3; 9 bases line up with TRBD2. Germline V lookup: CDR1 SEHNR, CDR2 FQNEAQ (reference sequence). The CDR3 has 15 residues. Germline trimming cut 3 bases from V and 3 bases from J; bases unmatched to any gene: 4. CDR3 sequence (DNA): TGTGCCAGCAGCTTTTCAAGCGGGAGGACAGATACGCAGTATTTT. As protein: CASSFSSGRTDTQYF.

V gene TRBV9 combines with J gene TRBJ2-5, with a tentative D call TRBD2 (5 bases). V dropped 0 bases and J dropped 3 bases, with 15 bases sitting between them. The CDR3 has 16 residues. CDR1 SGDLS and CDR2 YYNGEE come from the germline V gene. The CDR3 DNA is TGTGCCAGCAGCGTAGGTAGGGCGGGTCTTGAAGAGACCCAGTACTTC. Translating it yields CASSVGRAGLEETQYF.

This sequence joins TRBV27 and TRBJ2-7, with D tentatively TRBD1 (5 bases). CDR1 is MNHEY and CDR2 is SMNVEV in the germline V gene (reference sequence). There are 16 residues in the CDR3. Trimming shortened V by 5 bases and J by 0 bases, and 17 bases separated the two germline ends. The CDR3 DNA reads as TGTGCCAGCAGTCCAATCGGGCGACAGAGCTCCTACGAGCAGTACTTC. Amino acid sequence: CASSPIGRQSSYEQYF.